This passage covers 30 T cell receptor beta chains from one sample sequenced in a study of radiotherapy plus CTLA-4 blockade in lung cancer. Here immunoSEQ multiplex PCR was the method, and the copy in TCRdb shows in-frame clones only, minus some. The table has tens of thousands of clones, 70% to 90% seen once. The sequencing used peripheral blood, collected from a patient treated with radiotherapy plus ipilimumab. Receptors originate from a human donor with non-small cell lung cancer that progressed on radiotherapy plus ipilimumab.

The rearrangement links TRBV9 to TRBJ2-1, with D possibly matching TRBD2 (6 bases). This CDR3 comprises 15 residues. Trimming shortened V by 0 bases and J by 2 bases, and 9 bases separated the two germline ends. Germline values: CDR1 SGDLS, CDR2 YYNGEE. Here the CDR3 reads CASSVVGGAYNEQFF. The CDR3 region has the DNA TGTGCCAGCAGCGTAGTTGGAGGGGCCTACAATGAGCAGTTCTTC.

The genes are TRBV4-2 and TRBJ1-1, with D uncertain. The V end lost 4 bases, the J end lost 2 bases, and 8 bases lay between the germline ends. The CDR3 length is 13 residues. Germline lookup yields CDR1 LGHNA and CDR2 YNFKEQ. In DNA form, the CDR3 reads TGTGCCAGCAGCCTTGTAGCTAACACTGAAGCTTTCTTT. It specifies CASSLVANTEAFF.

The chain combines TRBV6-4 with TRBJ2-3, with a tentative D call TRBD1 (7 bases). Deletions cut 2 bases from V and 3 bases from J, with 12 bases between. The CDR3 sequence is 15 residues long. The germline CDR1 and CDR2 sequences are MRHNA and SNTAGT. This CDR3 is CASSDRPGGTDTQYF. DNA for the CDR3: TGTGCCAGCAGTGACCGGCCAGGGGGGACAGATACGCAGTATTTT.

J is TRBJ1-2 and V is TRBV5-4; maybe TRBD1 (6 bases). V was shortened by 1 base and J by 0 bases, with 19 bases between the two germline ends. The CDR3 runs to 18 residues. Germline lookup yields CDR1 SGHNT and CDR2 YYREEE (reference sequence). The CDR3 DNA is TGTGCCAGCAGCTTGAGGTTGGACAGTTCCACAACTAACTATGGCTACACCTTC. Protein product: CASSLRLDSSTTNYGYTF.

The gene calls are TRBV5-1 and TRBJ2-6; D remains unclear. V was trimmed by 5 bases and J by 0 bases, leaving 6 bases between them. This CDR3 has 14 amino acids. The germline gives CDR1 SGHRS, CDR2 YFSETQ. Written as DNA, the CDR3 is TGCGCCAGCAGGTCGGGCTCTGGGGCCAACGTCCTGACTTTC. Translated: CASRSGSGANVLTF.

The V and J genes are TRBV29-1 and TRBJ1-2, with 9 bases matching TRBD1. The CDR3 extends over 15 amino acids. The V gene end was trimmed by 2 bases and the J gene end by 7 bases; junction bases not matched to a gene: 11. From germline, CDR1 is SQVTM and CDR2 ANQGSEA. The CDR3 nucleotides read TGCAGCGTTGAACACTTTAACAGGGGGCGCGGTGGCTACACCTTC. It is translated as CSVEHFNRGRGGYTF. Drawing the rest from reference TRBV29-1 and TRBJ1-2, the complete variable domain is SAVISQKPSRDICQRGTSLTIQCQVDSQVTMMFWYRQQPGQSLTLIATANQGSEATYESGFVIDKFPISRPNLTFSTLTVSNMSPEDSSIYLCSVEHFNRGRGGYTFGSGTRLTVV.

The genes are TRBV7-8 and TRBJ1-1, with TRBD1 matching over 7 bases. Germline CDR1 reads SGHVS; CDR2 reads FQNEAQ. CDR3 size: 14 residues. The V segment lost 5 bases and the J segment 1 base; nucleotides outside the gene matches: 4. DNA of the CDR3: TGTGCCAGCAGCACACAGGGGACGAACACTGAAGCTTTCTTT. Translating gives CASSTQGTNTEAFF.

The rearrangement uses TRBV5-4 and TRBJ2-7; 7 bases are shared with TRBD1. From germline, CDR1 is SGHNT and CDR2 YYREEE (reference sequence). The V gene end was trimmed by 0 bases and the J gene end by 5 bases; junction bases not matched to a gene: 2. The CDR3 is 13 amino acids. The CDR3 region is CASSLDRGNEQYF. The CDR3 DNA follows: TGTGCCAGCAGCTTGGACAGGGGCAACGAGCAGTACTTC.

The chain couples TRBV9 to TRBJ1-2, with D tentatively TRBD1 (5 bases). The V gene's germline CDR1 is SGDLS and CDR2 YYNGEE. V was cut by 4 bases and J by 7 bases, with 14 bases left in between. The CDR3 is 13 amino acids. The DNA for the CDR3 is TGTGCCAGCAGCCCTGAGACAGTGTCTGGCTACACCTTC. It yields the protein CASSPETVSGYTF.

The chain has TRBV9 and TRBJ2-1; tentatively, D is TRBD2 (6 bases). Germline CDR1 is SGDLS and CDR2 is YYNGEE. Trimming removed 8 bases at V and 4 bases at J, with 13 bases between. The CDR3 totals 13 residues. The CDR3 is CARSTGSYNEQFF. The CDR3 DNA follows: TGTGCCAGGAGTACCGGGAGTTACAATGAGCAGTTCTTC.

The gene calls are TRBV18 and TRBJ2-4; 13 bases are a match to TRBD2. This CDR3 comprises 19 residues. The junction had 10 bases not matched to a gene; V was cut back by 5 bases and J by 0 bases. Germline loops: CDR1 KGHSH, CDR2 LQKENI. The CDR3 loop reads CASSSLLAGGPGAKNIQYF. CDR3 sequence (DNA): TGTGCCAGCTCATCGCTACTAGCGGGGGGGCCGGGAGCCAAAAACATTCAGTACTTC.

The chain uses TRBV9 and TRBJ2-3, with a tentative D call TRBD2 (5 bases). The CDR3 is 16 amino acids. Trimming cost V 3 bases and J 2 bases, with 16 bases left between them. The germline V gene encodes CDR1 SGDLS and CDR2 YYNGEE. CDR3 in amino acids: CASSAYSEVYTDTQYF. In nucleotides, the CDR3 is TGTGCCAGCAGCGCGTATTCGGAGGTTTACACAGATACGCAGTATTTT.

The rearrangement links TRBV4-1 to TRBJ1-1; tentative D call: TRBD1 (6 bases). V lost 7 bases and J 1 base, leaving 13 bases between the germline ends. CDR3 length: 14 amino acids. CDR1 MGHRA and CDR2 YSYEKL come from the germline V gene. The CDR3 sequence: CASTPRGQNTEAFF. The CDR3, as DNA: TGCGCCAGCACCCCTCGGGGACAGAACACTGAAGCTTTCTTT.

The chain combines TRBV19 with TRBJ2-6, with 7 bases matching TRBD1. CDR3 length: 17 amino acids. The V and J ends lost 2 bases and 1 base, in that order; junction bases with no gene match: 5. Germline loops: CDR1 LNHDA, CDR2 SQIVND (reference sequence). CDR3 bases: TGTGCCAGTAGTATACAGACAGGGCCTTCTGGGGCCAACGTCCTGACTTTC. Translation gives CASSIQTGPSGANVLTF.

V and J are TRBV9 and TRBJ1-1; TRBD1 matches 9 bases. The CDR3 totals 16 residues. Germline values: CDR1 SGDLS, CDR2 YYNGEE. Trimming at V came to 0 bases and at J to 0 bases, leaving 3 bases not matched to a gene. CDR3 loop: CASSVGDRGMNTEAFF. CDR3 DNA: TGTGCCAGCAGCGTAGGCGACAGGGGGATGAACACTGAAGCTTTCTTT. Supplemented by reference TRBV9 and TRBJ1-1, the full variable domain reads DSGVTQTPKHLITATGQRVTLRCSPRSGDLSVYWYQQSLDQGLQFLIQYYNGEERAKGNILERFSAQQFPDLHSELNLSSLELGDSALYFCASSVGDRGMNTEAFFGQGTRLTVV.

The CDR3 nucleotides are TGTGCCAGCAGTGAAAGAACTTCCGAAAATACGCAGTATTTT. This translates into CASSERTSENTQYF. The chain has TRBV2 and TRBJ2-3; D unresolved. The CDR3 sequence is 14 residues long. Trimming removed 2 bases at V and 7 bases at J, with 13 bases between. Germline loops: CDR1 SNHLY, CDR2 FYNNEI. The entire variable domain, with the rest obtained from reference TRBV2 and TRBJ2-3, is as follows: EPEVTQTPSHQVTQMGQEVILRCVPISNHLYFYWYRQILGQKVEFLVSFYNNEISEKSEIFDDQFSVERPDGSNFTLKIRSTKLEDSAMYFCASSERTSENTQYFGPGTRLTVL.

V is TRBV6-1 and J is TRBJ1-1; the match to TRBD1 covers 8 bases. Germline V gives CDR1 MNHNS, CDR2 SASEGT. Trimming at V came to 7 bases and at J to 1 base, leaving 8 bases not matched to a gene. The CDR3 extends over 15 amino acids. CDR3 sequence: CASNLGDRGNTEAFF. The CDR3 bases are TGTGCCAGCAACCTAGGAGACAGGGGGAACACTGAAGCTTTCTTT.

The CDR3 nucleotides read TGTGCCAGCAGCCGTGAAAGGGGCCCCTACGCCTACGAGCAGTACTTC. Encoded protein: CASSRERGPYAYEQYF. This rearrangement joins TRBV14 to TRBJ2-7; D might be TRBD1 (5 bases). Trimming took 4 bases from V and 2 from J, leaving 18 bases between them. Germline-derived CDR1 and CDR2 are SGHDN and FVKESK. The CDR3 spans 16 residues.

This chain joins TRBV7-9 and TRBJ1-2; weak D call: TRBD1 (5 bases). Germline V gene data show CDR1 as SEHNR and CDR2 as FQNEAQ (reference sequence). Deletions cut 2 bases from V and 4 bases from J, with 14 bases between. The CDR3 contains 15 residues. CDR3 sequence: CASSLSQGGSYGYTF. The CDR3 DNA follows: TGTGCCAGCAGCTTAAGCCAGGGAGGGAGCTATGGCTACACCTTC.

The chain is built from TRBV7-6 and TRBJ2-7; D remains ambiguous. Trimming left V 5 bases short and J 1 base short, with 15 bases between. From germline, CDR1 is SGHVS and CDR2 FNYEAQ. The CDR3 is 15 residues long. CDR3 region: CASSVIDNPSYEQYF. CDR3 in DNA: TGTGCCAGCAGCGTAATCGACAATCCATCCTACGAGCAGTACTTC.

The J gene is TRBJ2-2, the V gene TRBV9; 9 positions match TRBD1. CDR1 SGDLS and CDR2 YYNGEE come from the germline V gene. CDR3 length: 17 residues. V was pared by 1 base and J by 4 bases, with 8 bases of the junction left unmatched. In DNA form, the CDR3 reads TGTGCCAGCAGCGTAAGGGACAGGGCTCCACTCACCGGGGAGCTGTTTTTT. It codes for CASSVRDRAPLTGELFF.

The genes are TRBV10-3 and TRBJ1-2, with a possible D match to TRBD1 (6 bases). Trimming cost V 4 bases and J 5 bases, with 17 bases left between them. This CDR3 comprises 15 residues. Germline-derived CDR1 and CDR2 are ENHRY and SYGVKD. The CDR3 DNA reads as TGTGCCATCAGTGTAGGGCAGGGGCCCCCTTATGGCTACACCTTC. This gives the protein CAISVGQGPPYGYTF.

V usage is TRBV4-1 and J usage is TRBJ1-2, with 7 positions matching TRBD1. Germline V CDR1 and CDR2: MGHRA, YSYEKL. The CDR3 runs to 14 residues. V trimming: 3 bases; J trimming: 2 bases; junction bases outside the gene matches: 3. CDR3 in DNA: TGCGCCAGCAGCCAGGAGACAGGGAACTATGGCTACACCTTC. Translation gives CASSQETGNYGYTF.

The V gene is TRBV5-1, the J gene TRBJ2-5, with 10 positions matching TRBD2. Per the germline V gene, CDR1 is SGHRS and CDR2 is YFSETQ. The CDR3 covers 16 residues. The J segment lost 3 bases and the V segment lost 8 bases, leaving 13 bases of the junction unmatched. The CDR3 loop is CASRAGSGGAEETQYF. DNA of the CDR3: TGCGCCAGTCGCGCTGGGAGCGGGGGGGCGGAAGAGACCCAGTACTTC.

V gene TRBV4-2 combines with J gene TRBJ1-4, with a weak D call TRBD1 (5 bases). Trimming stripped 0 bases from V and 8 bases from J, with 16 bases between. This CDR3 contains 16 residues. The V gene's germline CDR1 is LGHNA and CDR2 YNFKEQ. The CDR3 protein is CASSQERSQGKEKLFF. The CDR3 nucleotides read TGTGCCAGCAGCCAAGAAAGGAGTCAGGGCAAGGAAAAACTGTTTTTT.

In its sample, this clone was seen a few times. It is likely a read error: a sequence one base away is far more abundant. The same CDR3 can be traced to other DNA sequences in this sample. CDR3: CASSPTESNEKLFF. The CDR3 nucleotides read TGTGCCAGCAGCCCGACAGAATCTAATGAAAAACTGTTTTTT. The chain links TRBV5-4 to TRBJ1-4, with D perhaps matching TRBD1 (5 bases). The V end was cut by 4 bases, the J end by 3 bases, with 10 bases between. The germline CDR1 and CDR2 sequences are SGHNT and YYREEE (reference sequence). This CDR3 has 14 amino acids.

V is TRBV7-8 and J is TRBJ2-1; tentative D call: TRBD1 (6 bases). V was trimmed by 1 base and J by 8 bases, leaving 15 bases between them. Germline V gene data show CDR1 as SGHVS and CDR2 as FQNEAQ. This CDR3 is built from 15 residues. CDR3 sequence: CASSLGTGTGHEQFF. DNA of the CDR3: TGTGCCAGCAGCTTAGGGACGGGAACAGGGCATGAGCAGTTCTTC.

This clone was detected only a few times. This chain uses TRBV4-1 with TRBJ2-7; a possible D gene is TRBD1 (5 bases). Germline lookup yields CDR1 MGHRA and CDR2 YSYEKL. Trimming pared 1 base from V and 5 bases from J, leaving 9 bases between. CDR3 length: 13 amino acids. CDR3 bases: TGCGCCAGCAGCCAAGTCGTCAGGGACGAGCAGTACTTC. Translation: CASSQVVRDEQYF.

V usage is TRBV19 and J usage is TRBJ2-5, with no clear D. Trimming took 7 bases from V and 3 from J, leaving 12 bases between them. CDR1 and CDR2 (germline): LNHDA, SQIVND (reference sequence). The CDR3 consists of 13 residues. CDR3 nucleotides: TGTGCCAGTATGAACTGGGCCGAAGAGACCCAGTACTTC. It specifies CASMNWAEETQYF.

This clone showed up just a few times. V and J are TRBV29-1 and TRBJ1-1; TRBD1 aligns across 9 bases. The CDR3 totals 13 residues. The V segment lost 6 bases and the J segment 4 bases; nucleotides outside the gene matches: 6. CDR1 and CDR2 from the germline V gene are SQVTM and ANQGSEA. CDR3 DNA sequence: TGCAGCGTGACCACAGGGGGCGTCACTGAAGCTTTCTTT. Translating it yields CSVTTGGVTEAFF.